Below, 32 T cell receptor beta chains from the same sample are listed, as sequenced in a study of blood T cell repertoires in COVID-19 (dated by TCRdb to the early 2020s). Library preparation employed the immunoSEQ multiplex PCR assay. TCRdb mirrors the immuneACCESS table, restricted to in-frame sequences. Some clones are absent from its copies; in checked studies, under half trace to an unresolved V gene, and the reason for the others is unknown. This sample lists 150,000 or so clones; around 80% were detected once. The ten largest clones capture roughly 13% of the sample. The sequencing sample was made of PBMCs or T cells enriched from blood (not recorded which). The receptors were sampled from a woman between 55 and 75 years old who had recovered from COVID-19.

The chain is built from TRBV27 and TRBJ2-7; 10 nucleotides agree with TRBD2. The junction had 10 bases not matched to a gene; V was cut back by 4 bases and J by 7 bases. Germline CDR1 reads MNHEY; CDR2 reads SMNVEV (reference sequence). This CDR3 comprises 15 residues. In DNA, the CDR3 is TGTGCCAGCAGTTCCTGGCTAGCGGGAGAAAGTGAGCAGTACTTC. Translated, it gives CASSSWLAGESEQYF.

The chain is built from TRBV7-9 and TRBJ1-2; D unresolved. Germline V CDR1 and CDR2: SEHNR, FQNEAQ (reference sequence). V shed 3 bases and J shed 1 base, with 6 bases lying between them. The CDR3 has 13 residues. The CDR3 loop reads CASSLGNNYGYTF. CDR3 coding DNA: TGTGCCAGCAGCTTGGGCAATAACTATGGCTACACCTTC.

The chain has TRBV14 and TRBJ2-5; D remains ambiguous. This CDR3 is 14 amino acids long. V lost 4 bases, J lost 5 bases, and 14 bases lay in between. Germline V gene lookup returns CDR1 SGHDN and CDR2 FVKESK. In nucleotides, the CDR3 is TGTGCCAGCAGCCCACTTTCTTCCCGGGAGACCCAGTACTTC. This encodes CASSPLSSRETQYF. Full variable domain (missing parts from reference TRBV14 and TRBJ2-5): EAGVTQFPSHSVIEKGQTVTLRCDPISGHDNLYWYRRVMGKEIKFLLHFVKESKQDESGMPNNRFLAERTGGTYSTLKVQPAELEDSGVYFCASSPLSSRETQYFGPGTRLLVL.

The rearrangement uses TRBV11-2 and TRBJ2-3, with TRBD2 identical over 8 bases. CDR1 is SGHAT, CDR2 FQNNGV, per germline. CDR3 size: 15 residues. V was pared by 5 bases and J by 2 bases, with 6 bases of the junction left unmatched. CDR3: CASSARGGNTDTQYF. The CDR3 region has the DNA TGTGCCAGCAGCGCCCGCGGGGGGAACACAGATACGCAGTATTTT. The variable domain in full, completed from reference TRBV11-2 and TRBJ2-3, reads EAGVAQSPRYKIIEKRQSVAFWCNPISGHATLYWYQQILGQGPKLLIQFQNNGVVDDSQLPKDRFSAERLKGVDSTLKIQPAKLEDSAVYLCASSARGGNTDTQYFGPGTRLTVL.

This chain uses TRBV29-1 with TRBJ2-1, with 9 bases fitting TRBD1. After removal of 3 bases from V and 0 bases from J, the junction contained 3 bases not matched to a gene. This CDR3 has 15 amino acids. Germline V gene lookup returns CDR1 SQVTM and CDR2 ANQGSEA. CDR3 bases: TGCAGCGTTGAGGGGGACAGGGACTCCTACAATGAGCAGTTCTTC. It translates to CSVEGDRDSYNEQFF.

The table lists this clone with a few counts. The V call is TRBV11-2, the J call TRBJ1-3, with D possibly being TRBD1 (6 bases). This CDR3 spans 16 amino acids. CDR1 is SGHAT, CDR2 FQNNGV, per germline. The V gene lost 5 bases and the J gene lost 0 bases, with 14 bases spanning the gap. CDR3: CASSHQGKSSGNTIYF. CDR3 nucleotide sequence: TGTGCCAGCAGCCATCAGGGGAAGAGCTCTGGAAACACCATATATTTT.

The CDR3 protein is CSVDPRQGRNEQFF. Here the CDR3 DNA reads TGCAGCGTTGACCCCCGACAGGGCAGGAATGAGCAGTTCTTC. The genes are TRBV29-1 and TRBJ2-1; 7 positions match TRBD1. The CDR3 sequence is 14 residues long. In germline, CDR1 is SQVTM, CDR2 ANQGSEA. The J segment lost 7 bases and the V segment lost 3 bases, leaving 9 bases of the junction unmatched.

In DNA, the CDR3 is TGTGCCAGCAGCGCACAGGTCCTCAATCAGCCCCAGCATTTT. It specifies CASSAQVLNQPQHF. This chain uses TRBV5-5 with TRBJ1-5; D is perhaps TRBD1 (5 bases). Germline assignment: CDR1 SGHKS and CDR2 YYEKEE (reference sequence). Between the trimmed V and J ends, which lost 4 bases and 3 bases, there was a span of 11 bases. The CDR3 consists of 14 residues.

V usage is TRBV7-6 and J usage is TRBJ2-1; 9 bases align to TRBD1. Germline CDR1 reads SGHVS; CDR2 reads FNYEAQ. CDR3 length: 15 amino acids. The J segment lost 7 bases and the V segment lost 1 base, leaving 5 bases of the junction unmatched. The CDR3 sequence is CASSLVGDRENEQFF. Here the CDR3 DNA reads TGTGCCAGCAGCTTAGTAGGGGACAGGGAAAATGAGCAGTTCTTC.

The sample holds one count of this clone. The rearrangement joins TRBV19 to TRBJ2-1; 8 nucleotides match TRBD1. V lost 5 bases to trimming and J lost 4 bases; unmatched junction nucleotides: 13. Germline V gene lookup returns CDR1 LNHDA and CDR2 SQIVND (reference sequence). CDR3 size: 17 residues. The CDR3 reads CASSQLPGTGLYNEQFF. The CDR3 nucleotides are TGTGCCAGTAGTCAACTCCCCGGGACAGGACTTTACAATGAGCAGTTCTTC. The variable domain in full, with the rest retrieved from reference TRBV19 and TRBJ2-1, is DGGITQSPKYLFRKEGQNVTLSCEQNLNHDAMYWYRQDPGQGLRLIYYSQIVNDFQKGDIAEGYSVSREKKESFPLTVTSAQKNPTAFYLCASSQLPGTGLYNEQFFGPGTRLTVL.

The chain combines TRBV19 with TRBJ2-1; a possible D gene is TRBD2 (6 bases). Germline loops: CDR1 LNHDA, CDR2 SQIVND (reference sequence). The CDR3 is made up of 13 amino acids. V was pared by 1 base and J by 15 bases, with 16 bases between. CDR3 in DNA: TGTGCCAGTAGTATAGGCGGGGTTGGGTCTCCGTTCTTC. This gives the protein CASSIGGVGSPFF.

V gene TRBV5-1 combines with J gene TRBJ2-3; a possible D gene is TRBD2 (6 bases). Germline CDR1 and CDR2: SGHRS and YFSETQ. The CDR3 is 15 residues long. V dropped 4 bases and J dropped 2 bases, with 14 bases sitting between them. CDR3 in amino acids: CASSLYGDSTDTQYF. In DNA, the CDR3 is TGCGCCAGCAGCCTCTATGGGGACTCCACAGATACGCAGTATTTT.

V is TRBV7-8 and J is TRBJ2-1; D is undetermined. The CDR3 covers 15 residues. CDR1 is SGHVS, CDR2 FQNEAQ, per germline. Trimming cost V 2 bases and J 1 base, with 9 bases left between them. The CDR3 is CASSLSAMSYNEQFF. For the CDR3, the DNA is TGTGCCAGCAGCTTATCAGCGATGTCCTACAATGAGCAGTTCTTC.

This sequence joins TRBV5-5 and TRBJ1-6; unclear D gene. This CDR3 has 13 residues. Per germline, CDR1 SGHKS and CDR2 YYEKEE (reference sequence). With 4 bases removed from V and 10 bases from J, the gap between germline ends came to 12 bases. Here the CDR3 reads CASSPVVRSPLHF. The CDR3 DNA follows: TGTGCCAGCAGCCCCGTTGTGAGGTCACCCCTCCACTTT. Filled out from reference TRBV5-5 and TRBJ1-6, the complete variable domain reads DAGVTQSPTHLIKTRGQQVTLRCSPISGHKSVSWYQQVLGQGPQFIFQYYEKEERGRGNFPDRFSARQFPNYSSELNVNALLLGDSALYLCASSPVVRSPLHFGNGTRLTVT.

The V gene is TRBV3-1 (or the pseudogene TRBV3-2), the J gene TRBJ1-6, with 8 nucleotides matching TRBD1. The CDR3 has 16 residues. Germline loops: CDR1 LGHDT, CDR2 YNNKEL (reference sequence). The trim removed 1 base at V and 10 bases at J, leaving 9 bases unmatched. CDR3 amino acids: CASSQAPRTGPSPLHF. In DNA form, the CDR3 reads TGTGCCAGCAGCCAAGCGCCCCGGACAGGGCCCTCACCCCTCCACTTT.

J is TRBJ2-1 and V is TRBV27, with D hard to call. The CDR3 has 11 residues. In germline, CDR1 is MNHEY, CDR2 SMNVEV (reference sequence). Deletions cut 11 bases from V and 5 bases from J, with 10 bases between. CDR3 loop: CASYRHNEQFF. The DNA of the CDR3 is TGTGCCTCCTACCGTCACAATGAGCAGTTCTTC.

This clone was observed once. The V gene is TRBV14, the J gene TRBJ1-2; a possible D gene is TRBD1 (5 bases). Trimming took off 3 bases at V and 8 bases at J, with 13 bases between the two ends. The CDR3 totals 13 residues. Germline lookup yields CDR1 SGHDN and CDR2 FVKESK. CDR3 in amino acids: CASSQRQSEGYTF. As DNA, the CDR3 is TGTGCCAGCAGCCAGAGACAGTCGGAGGGCTACACCTTC. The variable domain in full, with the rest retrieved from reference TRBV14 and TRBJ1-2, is EAGVTQFPSHSVIEKGQTVTLRCDPISGHDNLYWYRRVMGKEIKFLLHFVKESKQDESGMPNNRFLAERTGGTYSTLKVQPAELEDSGVYFCASSQRQSEGYTFGSGTRLTVV.

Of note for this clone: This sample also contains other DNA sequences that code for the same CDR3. CDR3 in amino acids: CASSLASGSETQYF. CDR3 DNA: TGTGCCAGCAGCTTAGCTAGCGGGAGTGAGACCCAGTACTTC. The genes are TRBV7-9 and TRBJ2-5; 9 nucleotides align to TRBD2. V dropped 0 bases and J dropped 5; count of bases not matched to a gene: 1. From germline, CDR1 is SEHNR and CDR2 FQNEAQ (reference sequence). The CDR3 covers 14 residues.

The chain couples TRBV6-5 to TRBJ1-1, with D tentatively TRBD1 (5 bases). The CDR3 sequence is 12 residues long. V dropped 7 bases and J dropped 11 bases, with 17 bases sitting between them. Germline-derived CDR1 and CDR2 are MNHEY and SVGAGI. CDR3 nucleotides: TGTGCCAGCACCCGACGAGGAGGGGAGGCTTTCTTT. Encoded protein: CASTRRGGEAFF.

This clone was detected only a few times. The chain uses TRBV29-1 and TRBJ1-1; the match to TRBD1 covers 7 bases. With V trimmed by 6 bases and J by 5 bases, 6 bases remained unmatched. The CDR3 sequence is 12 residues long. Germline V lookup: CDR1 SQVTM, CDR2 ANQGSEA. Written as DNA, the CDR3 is TGCAGCGTCGCACGACAGGGTACTGAAGCTTTCTTT. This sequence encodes CSVARQGTEAFF.

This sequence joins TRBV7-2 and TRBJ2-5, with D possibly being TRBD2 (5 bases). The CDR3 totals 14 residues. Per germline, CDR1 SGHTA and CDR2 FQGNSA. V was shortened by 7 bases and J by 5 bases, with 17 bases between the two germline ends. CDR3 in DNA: TGTGCCAGCACCCTTCGCGGGTTGGAGGAGACCCAGTACTTC. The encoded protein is CASTLRGLEETQYF.

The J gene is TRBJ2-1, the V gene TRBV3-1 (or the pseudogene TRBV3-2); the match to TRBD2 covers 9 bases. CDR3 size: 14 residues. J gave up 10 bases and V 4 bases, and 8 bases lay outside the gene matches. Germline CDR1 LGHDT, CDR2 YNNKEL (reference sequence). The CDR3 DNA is TGTGCCAGCAGCCTGAGCGGGGGGCCGGGCGAGCAGTTCTTC. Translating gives CASSLSGGPGEQFF.

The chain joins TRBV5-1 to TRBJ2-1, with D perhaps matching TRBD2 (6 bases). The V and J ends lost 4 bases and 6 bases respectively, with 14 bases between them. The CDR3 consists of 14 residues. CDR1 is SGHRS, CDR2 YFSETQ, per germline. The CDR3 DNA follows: TGCGCCAGCAGCACGGGAGTTCGCCCCAATGAGCAGTTCTTC. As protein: CASSTGVRPNEQFF.

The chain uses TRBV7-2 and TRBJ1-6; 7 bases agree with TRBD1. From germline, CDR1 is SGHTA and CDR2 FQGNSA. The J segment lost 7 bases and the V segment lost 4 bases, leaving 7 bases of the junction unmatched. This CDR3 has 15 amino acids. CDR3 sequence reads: CASSSQGGYNSPLHF. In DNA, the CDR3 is TGTGCCAGCAGCTCTCAGGGGGGATACAATTCACCCCTCCACTTT.

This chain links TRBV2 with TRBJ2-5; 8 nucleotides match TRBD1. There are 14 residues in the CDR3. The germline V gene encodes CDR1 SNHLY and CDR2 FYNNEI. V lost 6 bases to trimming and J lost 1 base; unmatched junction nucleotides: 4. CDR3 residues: CASRTDRGQETQYF. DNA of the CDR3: TGTGCCAGCAGAACCGACAGGGGCCAAGAGACCCAGTACTTC.

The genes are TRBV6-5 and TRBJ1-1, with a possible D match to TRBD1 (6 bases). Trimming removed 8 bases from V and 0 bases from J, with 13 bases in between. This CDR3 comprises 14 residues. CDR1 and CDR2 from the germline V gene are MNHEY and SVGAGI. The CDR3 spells CASVSGTMNTEAFF. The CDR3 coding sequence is TGTGCCAGCGTTTCCGGGACAATGAACACTGAAGCTTTCTTT.

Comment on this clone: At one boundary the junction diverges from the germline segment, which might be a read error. CDR3 sequence (DNA): TGTGCCAGCAGCTTAGAAAGGGCCGCGGGGCTAGATACTCAGTATTTT. This encodes CASSLERAAGLDTQYF. This chain joins TRBV7-9 and TRBJ2-3; D might be TRBD2 (6 bases). The length of the CDR3 is 16 residues. Looked up from germline, CDR1 is SEHNR and CDR2 is FQNEAQ (reference sequence).

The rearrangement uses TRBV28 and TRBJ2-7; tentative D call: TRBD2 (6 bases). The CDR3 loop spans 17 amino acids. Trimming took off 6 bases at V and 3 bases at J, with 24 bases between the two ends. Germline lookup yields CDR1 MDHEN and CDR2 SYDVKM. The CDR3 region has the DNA TGTGCCAGCAGCCTGACTCCTAGACTAGTAGGGCGCTACGAGCAGTACTTC. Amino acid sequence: CASSLTPRLVGRYEQYF.

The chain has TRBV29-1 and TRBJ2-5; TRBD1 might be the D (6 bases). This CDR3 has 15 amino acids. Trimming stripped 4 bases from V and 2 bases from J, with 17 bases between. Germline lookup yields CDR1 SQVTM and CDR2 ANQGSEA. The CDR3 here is CSVGGQGGVQETQYF. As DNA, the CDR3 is TGCAGCGTTGGGGGGCAGGGTGGTGTTCAAGAGACCCAGTACTTC.

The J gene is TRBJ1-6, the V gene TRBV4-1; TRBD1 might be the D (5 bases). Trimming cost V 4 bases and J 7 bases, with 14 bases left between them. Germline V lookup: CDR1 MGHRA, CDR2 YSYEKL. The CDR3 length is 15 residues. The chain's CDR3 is CASSLGGGNNSPLHF. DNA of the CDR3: TGCGCCAGCAGCCTCGGTGGGGGGAACAATTCACCCCTCCACTTT.

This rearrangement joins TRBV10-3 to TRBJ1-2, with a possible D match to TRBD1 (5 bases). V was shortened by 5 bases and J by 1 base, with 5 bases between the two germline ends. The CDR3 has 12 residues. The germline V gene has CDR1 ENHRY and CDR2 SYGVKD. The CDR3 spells CAISQGNYGYTF. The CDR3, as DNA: TGTGCCATCAGTCAGGGTAACTATGGCTACACCTTC.

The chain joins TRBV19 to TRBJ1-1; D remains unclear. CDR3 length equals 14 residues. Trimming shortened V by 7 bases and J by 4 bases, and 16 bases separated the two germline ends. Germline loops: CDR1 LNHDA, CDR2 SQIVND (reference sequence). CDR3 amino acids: CASTMEGWGTEAFF. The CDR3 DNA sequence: TGTGCCAGTACCATGGAGGGCTGGGGCACTGAAGCTTTCTTT.